A single T cell receptor beta chain is shown here with its context. Its antigen remains unknown. Germline loops: CDR1 SGHAT, CDR2 FQDESV (reference sequence). With 8 bases clipped from V and 2 bases from J, the junction kept 5 bases outside the gene matches. CDR3 length equals 14 residues. This entry comes from a study of cytomegalovirus exposure and HLA in healthy donors. Points from the study as a whole: Later analysis showed TCR association rates varying by HLA locus, highest for DRB1 and lowest for HLA-C. There were several of the most significant clusters that appeared linked to common viral pathogens in a later analysis. Segments of the TCR beta V type were, in most cases, productive about 87% or about 30% of the time in an earlier analysis.

The PCR had 60 Vbeta and 13 Jbeta primers. Using immunoSEQ multiplex PCR, the repertoire was profiled, and TCRdb retains in-frame clones only, with some absent. The data hold under 250,000 clones, with approximately 85% observed a single time. The sequenced material came from PBMCs. This clonotype was obtained from a woman between 40 and 55 years old in good health and CMV-seronegative. This chain links TRBV11-1 with TRBJ2-1, with TRBD2 matching 8 bases. CDR3 bases: TGTGCCAGCCAATTAGCGGGGCCCTACAATGAGCAGTTCTTC. This codes for CASQLAGPYNEQFF.